This T cell receptor beta chain was sequenced for a study of blood T cell repertoires in COVID-19. At the level of the study: COVID-19 samples collected from the United States, Italy and Spain covered acute and convalescent phases.

Data came from immunoSEQ multiplex PCR; TCRdb stores just in-frame clones and leaves some out. The sample shows about 200,000 clones, 85% to 90% of them seen only once. This CDR3 spans 15 amino acids. The sequenced sample was peripheral blood. This chain uses TRBV1 with TRBJ1-2; the table's D call of TRBD1 was not tested on the DNA. TRBV1 is an annotated pseudogene. The source is a woman aged 50 to 60 with COVID-19, enrolled during active disease. Here the CDR3 DNA reads TGCACCAGCAGCCATTTTTGGAACACGACAACAGGCTACACCTTC. Encoded protein: CTSSHFWNTTTGYTF.